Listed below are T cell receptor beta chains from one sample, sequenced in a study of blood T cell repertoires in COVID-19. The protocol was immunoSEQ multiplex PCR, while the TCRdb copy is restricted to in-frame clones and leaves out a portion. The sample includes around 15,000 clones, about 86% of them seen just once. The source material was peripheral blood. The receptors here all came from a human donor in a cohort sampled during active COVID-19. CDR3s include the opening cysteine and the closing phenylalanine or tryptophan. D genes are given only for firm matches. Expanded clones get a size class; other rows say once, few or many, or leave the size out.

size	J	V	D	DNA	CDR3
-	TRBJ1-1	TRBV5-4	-	TGTGCCAGCAGCACCTGGACAGCTAACACTGAAGCTTTCTTT	CASSTWTANTEAFF
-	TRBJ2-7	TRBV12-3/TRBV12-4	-	TGTGCCAGCAGTTTTGTTCGGGGTCACGAGCAGTACTTC	CASSFVRGHEQYF
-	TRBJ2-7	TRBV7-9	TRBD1	TGTGCCAGCAGCTTACGGGGGACAGGGGTCTCCTACGAGCAGTACTTC	CASSLRGTGVSYEQYF
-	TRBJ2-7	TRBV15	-	TGTGCCACCAGCAGGGGGAGTACCTACGAGCAGTACTTC	CATSRGSTYEQYF
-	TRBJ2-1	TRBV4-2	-	TGTGCCAGCAGCCTTACGCAGGAATCCAAAAGCTCCTACAATGAGCAGTTCTTC	CASSLTQESKSSYNEQFF
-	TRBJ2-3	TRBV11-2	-	TGTGCCAGCAGCTCCCTCAGAGGGGGGGGCCAAGATACGCAGTATTTT	CASSSLRGGGQDTQYF
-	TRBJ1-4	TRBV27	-	TGTGCCAGCAGTTTTGGGCCCGAAAATGAAAAACTGTTTTTT	CASSFGPENEKLFF
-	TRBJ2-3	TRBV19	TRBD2	TGTGCCAGTATTAAGGGGCTAGCGGGGGAGGAGGAAGATACGCAGTATTTT	CASIKGLAGEEEDTQYF
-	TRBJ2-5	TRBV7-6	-	TGTGCCAGCAGCTTACGGGGAAAAGAGACCCAGTACTTC	CASSLRGKETQYF
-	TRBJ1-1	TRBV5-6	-	TGTGCCAGCAGCTTCAGGATCACTGAAGCTTTCTTT	CASSFRITEAFF
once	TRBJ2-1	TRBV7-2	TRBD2	TGTGCCAGCAGCTTAGACGGGGGGGCCATCAATGAGCAGTTCTTC	CASSLDGGAINEQFF
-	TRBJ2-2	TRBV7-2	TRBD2	TGTGCCAGCCGACCGGGAAGCGGGACGGCAGGTACCGGGGAGCTGTTTTTT	CASRPGSGTAGTGELFF
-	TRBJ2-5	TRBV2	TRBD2	TGTGCCAGCAAGCGGTGGGGCAGCGGGGGGGCCATGGAGACCCAGTACTTC	CASKRWGSGGAMETQYF
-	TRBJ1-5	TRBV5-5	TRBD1	TGTGCCAGCAGCCGGACAGGGTCCGATCAGCCCCAGCATTTT	CASSRTGSDQPQHF
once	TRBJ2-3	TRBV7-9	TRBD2	TGTGCCAGCAGCATCACCAGCGGGACCACAGATACGCAGTATTTT	CASSITSGTTDTQYF
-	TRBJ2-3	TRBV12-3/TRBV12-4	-	TGTGCCAGCAGTTTAGTATCAGATACGCAGTATTTT	CASSLVSDTQYF
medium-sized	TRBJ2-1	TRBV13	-	TGTGCCAGCAGCTTATTCGGTAGCGGCAATGAGCAGTTCTTC	CASSLFGSGNEQFF
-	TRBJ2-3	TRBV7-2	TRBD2	TGTGCCAGCAGCTTACTAGCGGGAGTTCTAGATACGCAGTATTTT	CASSLLAGVLDTQYF
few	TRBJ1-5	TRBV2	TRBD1	TGTGCCAGCAGTCGAGACCGACAGGGTTCTCAGCCCCAGCATTTT	CASSRDRQGSQPQHF
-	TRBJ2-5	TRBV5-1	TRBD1	TGCGCCAGCAGCTTGGGGGGGACAGGGAAAGAGACCCAGTACTTC	CASSLGGTGKETQYF
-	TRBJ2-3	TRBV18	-	TGTGCCAGCTCACCCCGGAGTAGCACAGATACGCAGTATTTT	CASSPRSSTDTQYF
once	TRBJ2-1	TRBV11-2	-	TGTGCCAGCAGCGTCCTCGGGGGGACAACCCACAATGAGCAGTTCTTC	CASSVLGGTTHNEQFF
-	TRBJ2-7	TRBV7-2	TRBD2	TGTGCCAGCAGACTTACTAGCGGGGACGCCTACGAGCAGTACTTC	CASRLTSGDAYEQYF
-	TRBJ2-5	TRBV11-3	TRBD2	TGTGCCAGCAGCTCTAGTGGAGATAGCGGGCTCCAAGAGACCCAGTACTTC	CASSSSGDSGLQETQYF
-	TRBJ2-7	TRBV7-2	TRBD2	TGTGCCAGCAGCTCGGGAGGGCGGGGGAGCTCCTACGAGCAGTACTTC	CASSSGGRGSSYEQYF
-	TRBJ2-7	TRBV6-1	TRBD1	TGTGCCAGCAGTGAAGCGGGGGCAGGGGGATCTTACTTC	CASSEAGAGGSYF
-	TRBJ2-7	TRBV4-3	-	TGCGCCGGCAGCCAAGATATCAGGGGAAGGGTCGAGCAGTACTTC	CAGSQDIRGRVEQYF
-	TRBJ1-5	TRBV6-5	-	TGTGCCAGCAGTTACTCTGCGGGAAGCAATCAGCCCCAGCATTTT	CASSYSAGSNQPQHF
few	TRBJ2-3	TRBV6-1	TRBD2	TGTGCCAGCAGTGATCCGCCTCGACTAGCGGGGGGGCTGAATACGCAGTATTTT	CASSDPPRLAGGLNTQYF
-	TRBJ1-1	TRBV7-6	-	TGTGCCAGCAGCCCCAACAGGGTTCCGAACACTGAAGCTTTCTTT	CASSPNRVPNTEAFF
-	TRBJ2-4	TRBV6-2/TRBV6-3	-	TGTGCCAGCAGCCCCCGGGAAATTTCCAAAAACATTCAGTACTTC	CASSPREISKNIQYF
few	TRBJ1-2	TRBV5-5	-	TGTGCCAGCAGCTTACAGGGTTGGTATGGCTACACCTTC	CASSLQGWYGYTF
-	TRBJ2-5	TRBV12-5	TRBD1	TGTGCTAGTGGTTTGGTACACGAGACAGGGGGTGAGACCCAGTACTTC	CASGLVHETGGETQYF
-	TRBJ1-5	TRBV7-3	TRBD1	TGTGCCAGCAGCTCTGAGGACAGGGACCCTCAGCCCCAGCATTTT	CASSSEDRDPQPQHF
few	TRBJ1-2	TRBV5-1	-	TGCGCCAGCAGCTTGGCGGGGGGCGGGGGTACTAACTATGGCTACACCTTC	CASSLAGGGGTNYGYTF
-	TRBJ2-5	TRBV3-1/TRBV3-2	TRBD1	TGTGCCAGCAGCCAAGGGACAGGGCAAGAGACCCAGTACTTC	CASSQGTGQETQYF
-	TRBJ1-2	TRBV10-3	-	TGTGCCATCAGTTTCACTGGGCAGGATGGCTACACCTTC	CAISFTGQDGYTF
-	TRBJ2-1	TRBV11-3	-	TGTGCCAGCAGCTTGTACTATAGGAGGCAAAGCTCCTACAATGAGCAGTTCTTC	CASSLYYRRQSSYNEQFF
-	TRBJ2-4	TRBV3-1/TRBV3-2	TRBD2	TGTGCCAGCAGCCAAATAACTAGCGGAAACATTCAGTACTTC	CASSQITSGNIQYF
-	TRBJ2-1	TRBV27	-	TGTGCCAGCAGAGTAGGAGGCAGGTGGGAGCACCATGAGCAGTTCTTC	CASRVGGRWEHHEQFF
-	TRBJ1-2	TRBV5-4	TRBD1	TGTGCCAGCAGCACCCCGGGACAGGTCTATTCGGCCACCTTC	CASSTPGQVYSATF
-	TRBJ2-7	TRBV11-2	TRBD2	TGTGCCAGCAGCTTCGTTAGCGGGGGGCAGTCCTCCTACGAGCAGTACTTC	CASSFVSGGQSSYEQYF
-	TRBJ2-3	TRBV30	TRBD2	TGTGCCTGGGGACTAGCGGGAGGGAAATTGCAGTATTTT	CAWGLAGGKLQYF
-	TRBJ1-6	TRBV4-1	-	TGCGCCAGCAGCCAAGGCGAGGCGAGGAATTCACCCCTCCACTTT	CASSQGEARNSPLHF
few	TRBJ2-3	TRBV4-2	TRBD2	TGTGCCAGCAGCCCTGGGACTAGCGGGAGGGCCCCAGATACGCAGTATTTT	CASSPGTSGRAPDTQYF
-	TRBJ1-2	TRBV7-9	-	TGTGCCAGCAGCCGGACACCGCCTGCAGACGGCTACACCTTC	CASSRTPPADGYTF
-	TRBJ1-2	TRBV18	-	TGTGCCAGCTCACCAAAGGAGCAGGGTGGCTACACCTTC	CASSPKEQGGYTF
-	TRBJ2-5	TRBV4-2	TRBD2	TGTGCCAGCAGCCAAGATCTGGGGACTAGCGGGAGTGGATCGGAGACCCAGTACTTC	CASSQDLGTSGSGSETQYF
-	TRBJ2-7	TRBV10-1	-	TGCGCCAGCAGTGCTCGAGTTAACTACGAGCAGTACTTC	CASSARVNYEQYF
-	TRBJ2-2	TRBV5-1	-	TGCGCCAGCAGCTTTTTGGGGCAGGGTGACACCGGGGAGCTGTTTTTT	CASSFLGQGDTGELFF
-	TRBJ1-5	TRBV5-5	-	TGTGCCAGCAGCTTGGCAGGGGAAAACCGTCAGCATTTT	CASSLAGENRQHF
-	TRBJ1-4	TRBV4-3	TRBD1	TGCGCCAGCAGCCAGGGGACAGGGTTTGGACTGTTTTTT	CASSQGTGFGLFF
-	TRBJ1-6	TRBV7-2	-	TGTGCCAGCAGCCCAGAGGCAGGGCGGAGATCACCCCTCCACTTT	CASSPEAGRRSPLHF